This T cell receptor beta chain was obtained from a study of T cell repertoires in cytomegalovirus infection. About the research overall: Both CMV infection and a matching HLA type were indicated by public TCR beta signatures. Study-level results: The study found HLA-C-restricted CMV-specific TCR beta clonotypes dominating the ex vivo response. Totalled public TCR beta family frequency picked out people who carried CMV plus the relevant HLA.

Germline lookup yields CDR1 MNHEY and CDR2 SVGEGT. V was pared by 5 bases and J by 0 bases, with 29 bases between. The CDR3 spans 21 residues. This clonotype came up many times. Its specificity is unknown. TCRdb called the reads again in MiXCR, with one record for every CDR3 protein. The table has under 150,000 distinct CDR3 sequences, more than 30% seen once. The source is a human donor in good health (CMV status not recorded). Some clones in this sample may be carry-over from other donors' samples. V is TRBV6-2 or TRBV6-3 and J is TRBJ2-1; a possible D gene is TRBD2 (6 bases). Sample: CD8+ T cells from cultured PBMCs, taken from culture after CMV antigen stimulation. The CDR3 nucleotides read TGTGCCAGCAGTACTAATACCTTCCGGGACTCTCATAAATTCTCCTACAATGAGCAGTTCTTC. This encodes CASSTNTFRDSHKFSYNEQFF.